A single sample is the source of the 29 T cell receptor beta chains below, sequenced in a study of CD4+ T cells in melanoma. Data came from immunoSEQ multiplex PCR; TCRdb stores just in-frame clones and leaves some out. Found here are some 110,000 clones, about nine tenths of them singletons; the top ten hold less than 4%. The sequencing input was peripheral blood. The receptors derive from a human donor with melanoma.

The J gene is TRBJ1-6, the V gene TRBV14, with no clear D. This CDR3 comprises 14 residues. V lost 4 bases and J lost 5, with 9 bases in between. In germline, CDR1 is SGHDN, CDR2 FVKESK. The CDR3 sequence: CASSLHPHNSPLHF. The CDR3 region has the DNA TGTGCCAGCAGCCTACACCCACATAATTCACCCCTCCACTTT.

V and J are TRBV27 and TRBJ2-3, with 7 nucleotides matching TRBD2. J was trimmed by 0 bases and V by 7 bases; bases with no gene match: 4. The germline V gene encodes CDR1 MNHEY and CDR2 SMNVEV (reference sequence). The CDR3 loop spans 14 amino acids. The CDR3 region has the DNA TGTGCCAGCAACAGCGGGACTAGCACAGATACGCAGTATTTT. Translating it yields CASNSGTSTDTQYF.

The CDR3 DNA follows: TGCGCCAGCAGCCAGGCTTTAGCGGTGGTTCGGGAGACCCAGTACTTC. This encodes CASSQALAVVRETQYF. The chain couples TRBV4-1 to TRBJ2-5, with D maybe TRBD2 (6 bases). Trimming shortened V by 3 bases and J by 5 bases, and 19 bases separated the two germline ends. This CDR3 is built from 16 residues. The germline V gene encodes CDR1 MGHRA and CDR2 YSYEKL.

J is TRBJ2-1 and V is TRBV19; 13 nucleotides agree with TRBD2. Germline loops: CDR1 LNHDA, CDR2 SQIVND (reference sequence). This CDR3 region has 16 residues. The ends lost 7 bases at V and 5 bases at J; junction bases unmatched: 8. The CDR3 reads CASTSTSGRLNNEQFF. The CDR3 bases are TGTGCCAGTACTTCGACTAGCGGGAGGTTAAACAATGAGCAGTTCTTC.

The chain employs TRBV6-1 and TRBJ2-7; 11 bases are a match to TRBD1. V lost 2 bases to trimming and J lost 2 bases; unmatched junction nucleotides: 5. The CDR3 contains 16 residues. Germline V lookup: CDR1 MNHNS, CDR2 SASEGT. For the CDR3, the DNA is TGTGCCAGCAGTGAACGAGGGGACAGGGGGGCCTACGAGCAGTACTTC. It codes for CASSERGDRGAYEQYF.

The sample holds one count of this clone. The rearrangement joins TRBV5-4 to TRBJ2-7; weak D call: TRBD1 (5 bases). CDR1 and CDR2 from the germline V gene are SGHNT and YYREEE (reference sequence). This CDR3 is 15 amino acids long. V was cut by 0 bases and J by 2 bases, with 12 bases left in between. CDR3 coding DNA: TGTGCCAGCAGCTTGGCGGGCAGGGCCCCCTACGAGCAGTACTTC. It translates to CASSLAGRAPYEQYF.

This sequence joins TRBV10-3 and TRBJ2-6; no firm D call. V was pared by 2 bases and J by 0 bases, with 8 bases between. The CDR3 is made up of 16 amino acids. The germline CDR1 and CDR2 sequences are ENHRY and SYGVKD. CDR3 coding DNA: TGTGCCATCAGTGAGGAGGTCCACTCTGGGGCCAACGTCCTGACTTTC. Its translation: CAISEEVHSGANVLTF.

The chain carries TRBV18 and TRBJ1-2; TRBD1 matches 9 bases. CDR3 length equals 16 residues. Germline trimming cut 2 bases from V and 3 bases from J; bases unmatched to any gene: 7. CDR1 KGHSH and CDR2 LQKENI come from the germline V gene. CDR3: CASSPGTGRSDYGYTF. In DNA form, the CDR3 reads TGTGCCAGCTCACCAGGGACAGGGAGATCTGACTATGGCTACACCTTC.

The CDR3 loop reads CASRDPQGADTIYF. The CDR3 DNA sequence: TGCGCCAGCAGGGACCCCCAGGGGGCGGACACCATATATTTT. This rearrangement joins TRBV5-1 to TRBJ1-3, with 8 bases lining up with TRBD1. The CDR3 sequence is 14 residues long. Germline V gives CDR1 SGHRS, CDR2 YFSETQ. Losses at the gene ends were 5 bases for V and 8 bases for J; bases not matched to a gene: 9.

This clone was seen only once. DNA for the CDR3: TGTGCCATCAGTGAGGGGTATAGCGGGAGGGCCGGGGAGCAGTTCTTC. Amino acid sequence: CAISEGYSGRAGEQFF. The rearrangement joins TRBV10-3 to TRBJ2-1; 11 bases align to TRBD2. Germline V gives CDR1 ENHRY, CDR2 SYGVKD. The CDR3 runs 16 residues. Unmatched junction bases numbered 10, after V lost 2 bases and J lost 10 bases.

V is TRBV19 and J is TRBJ1-5, with TRBD1 identical over 7 bases. This CDR3 contains 14 residues. Germline assignment: CDR1 LNHDA and CDR2 SQIVND (reference sequence). V lost 6 bases to trimming and J lost 6 bases; unmatched junction nucleotides: 8. CDR3: CASSPDRVSQPQHF. The CDR3 DNA reads TGTGCCAGTAGCCCAGACAGGGTGAGTCAGCCCCAGCATTTT.

The V call is TRBV30, the J call TRBJ2-3; D uncertain. CDR1 is GTSNPN, CDR2 SVGIG, per germline (reference sequence). The CDR3 runs 12 residues. Trimming pared 0 bases from V and 6 bases from J, leaving 7 bases between. The CDR3: CAWSVLGDTQYF. In DNA, the CDR3 is TGTGCCTGGAGTGTACTTGGGGATACGCAGTATTTT.

The V gene is TRBV7-9, the J gene TRBJ1-5; possible D gene TRBD1, 6 bases. Germline CDR1 SEHNR, CDR2 FQNEAQ (reference sequence). CDR3 size: 16 residues. The V and J ends lost 4 bases and 2 bases respectively, with 15 bases between them. CDR3 in DNA: TGTGCCAGCAGCTCGGACGGGGGCTGGGGCAATCAGCCCCAGCATTTT. Translating gives CASSSDGGWGNQPQHF. The complete variable domain, with remaining parts taken from reference TRBV7-9 and TRBJ1-5, reads DTGVSQNPRHKITKRGQNVTFRCDPISEHNRLYWYRQTLGQGPEFLTYFQNEAQLEKSRLLSDRFSAERPKGSFSTLEIQRTEQGDSAMYLCASSSDGGWGNQPQHFGDGTRLSIL.

The V and J genes are TRBV9 and TRBJ2-1, with 10 bases identical to TRBD2. V lost 0 bases, J lost 10 bases, and 7 bases stayed unmatched. Germline CDR1 SGDLS, CDR2 YYNGEE. This CDR3 is 15 amino acids long. The CDR3 DNA reads TGTGCCAGCAGCGTAGGCCTAGCGGGAGCCTACGAGCAGTTCTTC. Translated, it gives CASSVGLAGAYEQFF.

The chain links TRBV7-2 to TRBJ2-5; D unclear. The germline V and J ends were trimmed by 0 bases and 4 bases, with 9 bases remaining between them. CDR3 length equals 14 residues. Germline assignment: CDR1 SGHTA and CDR2 FQGNSA. The CDR3 bases are TGTGCCAGCAGCTTAGCACGGACCCGAGAGACCCAGTACTTC. This codes for CASSLARTRETQYF.

The gene calls are TRBV11-3 and TRBJ2-1; TRBD2 aligns across 10 bases. J was trimmed by 7 bases and V by 5 bases; bases with no gene match: 2. This CDR3 region has 13 residues. The V gene's germline CDR1 is SGHNT and CDR2 YENEEA. The CDR3 protein is CASSPTSGNEQFF. The CDR3 DNA reads TGTGCCAGCAGCCCGACTAGCGGGAATGAGCAGTTCTTC. The full variable domain, in which reference TRBV11-3 and TRBJ2-1 provide the parts outside the CDR3, is EAGVVQSPRYKIIEKKQPVAFWCNPISGHNTLYWYLQNLGQGPELLIRYENEEAVDDSQLPKDRFSAERLKGVDSTLKIQPAELGDSAVYLCASSPTSGNEQFFGPGTRLTVL.

The V and J genes are TRBV4-1 and TRBJ2-5; 9 nucleotides line up with TRBD1. Germline loops: CDR1 MGHRA, CDR2 YSYEKL. The V gene end was trimmed by 4 bases and the J gene end by 2 bases; junction bases not matched to a gene: 5. The CDR3 has 15 residues. This chain's CDR3 is CASSRTGVNQETQYF. CDR3 sequence (DNA): TGCGCCAGCAGCCGGACAGGGGTCAATCAAGAGACCCAGTACTTC.

This chain links TRBV9 with TRBJ2-7, with 7 bases identical to TRBD1. Per germline, CDR1 SGDLS and CDR2 YYNGEE. This CDR3 has 15 residues. The ends lost 0 bases at V and 4 bases at J; junction bases unmatched: 7. CDR3 sequence reads: CASSVAGTDLYEQYF. The CDR3 DNA follows: TGTGCCAGCAGCGTAGCCGGGACAGACCTTTACGAGCAGTACTTC.

The J gene is TRBJ1-2, the V gene TRBV14; 7 bases align to TRBD1. Trimming took 4 bases from V and 7 from J; bases not matched to a gene: 6. The germline CDR1 and CDR2 sequences are SGHDN and FVKESK. The CDR3 sequence is 13 residues long. The CDR3 nucleotides read TGTGCCAGCAGCCCTCAGACAGGGACTGGCTACACCTTC. Protein: CASSPQTGTGYTF.

The V call is TRBV7-9, the J call TRBJ1-3, with TRBD1 as a possible D gene (6 bases). This CDR3 contains 16 residues. Germline loops: CDR1 SEHNR, CDR2 FQNEAQ (reference sequence). V lost 3 bases and J 3 bases, leaving 15 bases between the germline ends. Here the CDR3 DNA reads TGTGCCAGCAGCTTGATACGGGGGGCTTATGGAAACACCATATATTTT. Protein: CASSLIRGAYGNTIYF. The full variable domain, in which reference TRBV7-9 and TRBJ1-3 provide the parts outside the CDR3, is DTGVSQNPRHKITKRGQNVTFRCDPISEHNRLYWYRQTLGQGPEFLTYFQNEAQLEKSRLLSDRFSAERPKGSFSTLEIQRTEQGDSAMYLCASSLIRGAYGNTIYFGEGSWLTVV.

The chain carries TRBV28 and TRBJ1-5; possibly TRBD1 for D (5 bases). V lost 1 base and J lost 2, with 9 bases in between. Germline CDR1 reads MDHEN; CDR2 reads SYDVKM. The CDR3 is made up of 15 amino acids. Written as DNA, the CDR3 is TGTGCCAGCAGTTTATTGGACACAGGCAATCAGCCCCAGCATTTT. It yields the protein CASSLLDTGNQPQHF.

The chain links TRBV4-1 to TRBJ1-5; the match to TRBD1 covers 7 bases. With 1 base clipped from V and 6 bases from J, the junction kept 9 bases outside the gene matches. CDR1 and CDR2 (germline): MGHRA, YSYEKL. CDR3 length: 16 amino acids. DNA of the CDR3: TGCGCCAGCAGCCAAGTGGGGCGACAGGGAGCTCAGCCCCAGCATTTT. Its protein product is CASSQVGRQGAQPQHF.

The rearrangement links TRBV7-8 to TRBJ2-7, with a weak D call TRBD1 (6 bases). The CDR3 sequence is 14 residues long. Trimming removed 3 bases from V and 4 bases from J, with 13 bases in between. Germline V gives CDR1 SGHVS, CDR2 FQNEAQ. This chain's CDR3 is CASSFGQGMYEQYF. Written as DNA, the CDR3 is TGTGCCAGCAGCTTTGGGCAGGGGATGTACGAGCAGTACTTC.

The rearrangement links TRBV11-2 to TRBJ2-1; perhaps TRBD2 as D (7 bases). The V gene's germline CDR1 is SGHAT and CDR2 FQNNGV. Trimming pared 9 bases from V and 6 bases from J, leaving 15 bases between. The CDR3 length is 13 residues. Here the CDR3 DNA reads TGTGCCAGTTCTTTGGCGGGGGCCAATGAGCAGTTCTTC. Its protein is CASSLAGANEQFF.

Only one count was recorded for this clone. The rearrangement links TRBV28 to TRBJ2-5, with 13 bases identical to TRBD2. Trimming removed 6 bases from V and 0 bases from J; junction bases left unmatched: 16. The germline gives CDR1 MDHEN, CDR2 SYDVKM. The length of the CDR3 is 20 residues. The chain's CDR3 is CASSPKGVRTSGRDQETQYF. The CDR3 nucleotides are TGTGCCAGCAGCCCGAAAGGGGTCCGGACTAGCGGGAGAGACCAAGAGACCCAGTACTTC.

The chain is built from TRBV5-6 and TRBJ2-7; D possibly corresponds to TRBD1 (5 bases). Per the germline V gene, CDR1 is SGHDT and CDR2 is YYEEEE. The CDR3 length is 15 residues. V lost 0 bases and J lost 2, with 12 bases in between. CDR3 sequence reads: CASSLGGAATYEQYF. The CDR3, as DNA: TGTGCCAGCAGCTTGGGTGGGGCGGCAACCTACGAGCAGTACTTC.

This clone showed up just once. This chain connects TRBV27 to TRBJ2-4; 10 bases align to TRBD1. In germline, CDR1 is MNHEY, CDR2 SMNVEV (reference sequence). The CDR3 extends over 13 amino acids. J gave up 16 bases and V 3 bases, and 9 bases lay outside the gene matches. DNA of the CDR3: TGTGCCAGCAGTTTGTCGGGACAGGGGAGTCATTACTTC. This encodes CASSLSGQGSHYF.

This clone occurred once. The chain uses TRBV27 and TRBJ2-7; 10 bases map to TRBD2. Germline V gene lookup returns CDR1 MNHEY and CDR2 SMNVEV (reference sequence). CDR3 length: 15 amino acids. V shed 6 bases, J shed 3 bases, and the junction held 8 bases outside the gene matches. The chain's CDR3 is CASSPLAGTLYEQYF. The CDR3 nucleotides are TGTGCCAGCAGCCCACTAGCGGGGACCCTCTACGAGCAGTACTTC.

This chain uses TRBV4-3 with TRBJ2-2, with 11 nucleotides matching TRBD2. CDR1 LGHNA and CDR2 YSLEER come from the germline V gene. The V and J ends lost 5 bases and 5 bases, in that order; junction bases with no gene match: 13. This CDR3 region has 18 residues. This CDR3 reads CASSRRVVAGGKTGELFF. The DNA of the CDR3 is TGCGCCAGCAGCAGGCGGGTGGTAGCGGGAGGGAAGACCGGGGAGCTGTTTTTT.